These 29 T cell receptor beta chains were all obtained from the same sample, sequenced in a study of cytomegalovirus exposure and HLA in healthy donors. Primers included in the PCR were 60 Vbeta and 13 Jbeta primers. TCRdb keeps only in-frame clones here, not all; method: immunoSEQ multiplex PCR. The table has around 170,000 clones, 75% to 90% seen once. Sequences were obtained from PBMCs. The receptor set was obtained from a woman under 30 in good health and CMV-seronegative.

This chain links TRBV18 with TRBJ2-3; TRBD2 matches at 12 bases. V lost 5 bases, J lost 5 bases, and 5 bases stayed unmatched. The CDR3 loop spans 15 amino acids. Germline V CDR1 and CDR2: KGHSH, LQKENI. CDR3 nucleotides: TGTGCCAGCTCATACAGACTAGCGGGGGAAGATACGCAGTATTTT. It codes for CASSYRLAGEDTQYF.

The chain recombines TRBV6-5 with TRBJ2-4; the match to TRBD1 covers 8 bases. Looked up from germline, CDR1 is MNHEY and CDR2 is SVGAGI. This CDR3 has 15 residues. The trim removed 4 bases at V and 7 bases at J, leaving 9 bases unmatched. The CDR3 nucleotides read TGTGCCAGCAGTTCCTCGGACAGGGAGGCGAACATTCAGTACTTC. Encoded protein: CASSSSDREANIQYF.

This chain connects TRBV6-5 to TRBJ2-3; weak D call: TRBD2 (6 bases). V was cut by 10 bases and J by 8 bases, with 19 bases left in between. The germline V gene has CDR1 MNHEY and CDR2 SVGAGI. The CDR3 contains 13 residues. The CDR3 bases are TGTGCCACCAATCTCCGTGTGGGGGGTACGCAGTATTTT. Translation: CATNLRVGGTQYF.

On this clone itself: At the DNA level, this CDR3 is encoded by other sequences in the same sample as well. This chain links TRBV14 with TRBJ1-2; D uncertain. Germline CDR1 and CDR2: SGHDN and FVKESK. With 0 bases removed from V and 5 bases from J, the gap between germline ends came to 7 bases. This CDR3 comprises 13 residues. In nucleotides, the CDR3 is TGTGCCAGCAGCCAAGATCGGGGATATGGCTACACCTTC. It encodes CASSQDRGYGYTF.

The CDR3 spells CASSLTQSVYEQYF. DNA of the CDR3: TGTGCCAGCAGTTTGACACAGTCCGTCTACGAGCAGTACTTC. This chain links TRBV27 with TRBJ2-7; no clear D gene. Looked up from germline, CDR1 is MNHEY and CDR2 is SMNVEV (reference sequence). Trimming cost V 3 bases and J 3 bases, with 12 bases left between them. The CDR3 is 14 residues long.

The chain couples TRBV4-1 to TRBJ2-1; 9 bases line up with TRBD2. This CDR3 is 16 amino acids long. V trimming: 1 base; J trimming: 8 bases; junction bases outside the gene matches: 9. Germline V lookup: CDR1 MGHRA, CDR2 YSYEKL. CDR3 DNA sequence: TGCGCCAGCAGCCAAGTAGGCGGGAGGGCGGGGGATGAGCAGTTCTTC. Protein sequence: CASSQVGGRAGDEQFF.

The V call is TRBV28, the J call TRBJ1-5; D might be TRBD1 (6 bases). CDR1 MDHEN and CDR2 SYDVKM come from the germline V gene. Trimming removed 5 bases from V and 5 bases from J, with 22 bases in between. The CDR3 is 17 amino acids. CDR3 loop: CASSNLLGQTGDQPQHF. The CDR3 nucleotides are TGTGCCAGCAGTAACCTCCTGGGACAAACCGGGGATCAGCCCCAGCATTTT.

The rearrangement joins TRBV5-1 to TRBJ2-1; 13 bases match TRBD2. Germline assignment: CDR1 SGHRS and CDR2 YFSETQ. With V trimmed by 4 bases and J by 9 bases, 7 bases remained unmatched. CDR3 length: 15 amino acids. The CDR3: CASSLTSGGSSEQFF. In DNA form, the CDR3 reads TGCGCCAGCAGCCTGACTAGCGGGGGGTCAAGTGAGCAGTTCTTC.

The V call is TRBV6-5, the J call TRBJ2-1; TRBD2 aligns across 7 bases. The length of the CDR3 is 15 residues. V lost 4 bases to trimming and J lost 7 bases; unmatched junction nucleotides: 10. Germline assignment: CDR1 MNHEY and CDR2 SVGAGI. CDR3 nucleotides: TGTGCCAGCAGTTCCCAGGGATGGCGGGGGAATGAGCAGTTCTTC. Translating gives CASSSQGWRGNEQFF.

V usage is TRBV5-6 and J usage is TRBJ2-7, with D possibly being TRBD1 (5 bases). CDR1 SGHDT and CDR2 YYEEEE come from the germline V gene. The ends were cut back, 6 bases at V and 6 bases at J, with 16 bases in the middle. The CDR3 spans 13 residues. The CDR3, as DNA: TGTGCCAGCACCCAGGGCGCAGGGCGCGAGCAGTACTTC. Encoded protein: CASTQGAGREQYF.

The chain joins TRBV4-1 to TRBJ2-7, with D maybe TRBD2 (6 bases). The CDR3 totals 18 residues. V gave up 0 bases and J gave up 3 bases, with 21 bases separating them. Germline V gene data show CDR1 as MGHRA and CDR2 as YSYEKL. Written as DNA, the CDR3 is TGCGCCAGCAGCCAAGACCCGAATCAATTCGGGAGAGTCTACGAGCAGTACTTC. Protein sequence: CASSQDPNQFGRVYEQYF.

V usage is TRBV19 and J usage is TRBJ2-1; D is possibly TRBD1 (6 bases). This CDR3 spans 17 amino acids. From germline, CDR1 is LNHDA and CDR2 SQIVND (reference sequence). Deletions cut 6 bases from V and 6 bases from J, with 24 bases between. CDR3 region: CASRKSTGRGAGNEQFF. The CDR3 nucleotides read TGTGCCAGTAGAAAATCTACAGGGAGAGGAGCCGGCAATGAGCAGTTCTTC.

In its sample, this clone was seen a few times. This chain uses TRBV6-5 with TRBJ1-6; D may be TRBD1 (5 bases). V shed 6 bases and J shed 6 bases, with 12 bases lying between them. Germline loops: CDR1 MNHEY, CDR2 SVGAGI. The CDR3 sequence is 14 residues long. CDR3 nucleotides: TGTGCCAGCAGCAAATACGGGGGTAATTCACCCCTCCACTTT. Protein product: CASSKYGGNSPLHF.

This chain connects TRBV10-3 to TRBJ1-2; 7 bases match TRBD1. The junction had 11 bases not matched to a gene; V was cut back by 0 bases and J by 13 bases. The CDR3 spans 14 residues. Germline assignment: CDR1 ENHRY and CDR2 SYGVKD. CDR3 DNA: TGTGCCATCAGTGAGTCAACAGGGGCGATTGGTTGCACCTTC. Translation gives CAISESTGAIGCTF.

The CDR3 protein is CASSSGQGVVGTEAFF. The CDR3 DNA reads as TGTGCCAGCAGCTCCGGACAGGGCGTAGTAGGCACTGAAGCTTTCTTT. V gene TRBV11-2 combines with J gene TRBJ1-1, with 8 bases fitting TRBD1. The CDR3 is 16 residues long. The V segment lost 4 bases and the J segment 4 bases; nucleotides outside the gene matches: 11. Germline-derived CDR1 and CDR2 are SGHAT and FQNNGV.

This clone is a singleton in its sample. The chain couples TRBV2 to TRBJ1-3, with D uncertain. The ends were cut back, 5 bases at V and 1 base at J, with 9 bases in the middle. The CDR3 runs 14 residues. Germline V gene sequence: CDR1 SNHLY, CDR2 FYNNEI. The CDR3 sequence is CASSTRTSGNTIYF. CDR3 DNA: TGTGCCAGCAGTACTCGTACTTCTGGAAACACCATATATTTT.

The V call is TRBV6-1, the J call TRBJ1-4; no definite D call. The CDR3 has 14 amino acids. The germline V gene encodes CDR1 MNHNS and CDR2 SASEGT. The V end was cut by 0 bases, the J end by 11 bases, with 13 bases between. The CDR3 DNA is TGTGCCAGCAGTGAAGCGCAAACATGGTGGAAACTGTTTTTT. Protein product: CASSEAQTWWKLFF.

The rearrangement joins TRBV7-9 to TRBJ2-2; 8 nucleotides agree with TRBD2. This CDR3 is built from 15 residues. The germline V gene encodes CDR1 SEHNR and CDR2 FQNEAQ (reference sequence). J lost 4 bases, V lost 3 bases, and 4 bases had no gene match. The CDR3 bases are TGTGCCAGCAGCTTCTCGGGAGGGAGCACCGGGGAGCTGTTTTTT. Protein: CASSFSGGSTGELFF.

The genes are TRBV11-2 and TRBJ1-2; D ambiguous. The CDR3 consists of 13 residues. Germline CDR1 and CDR2: SGHAT and FQNNGV. Deletions cut 5 bases from V and 1 base from J, with 8 bases between. This chain's CDR3 is CASSPTDNYGYTF. The CDR3 bases are TGTGCCAGCAGCCCCACAGATAACTATGGCTACACCTTC.

The CDR3 nucleotides read TGTGCCAGCAGCCCTGGGGACAGGAACACTGAAGCTTTCTTT. Its protein is CASSPGDRNTEAFF. This chain joins TRBV4-2 and TRBJ1-1, with 7 bases lining up with TRBD1. The CDR3 is made up of 14 amino acids. V lost 4 bases to trimming and J lost 1 base; unmatched junction nucleotides: 3. Germline V gives CDR1 LGHNA, CDR2 YNFKEQ.

V usage is TRBV27 and J usage is TRBJ1-2, with TRBD1 matching 12 bases. From germline, CDR1 is MNHEY and CDR2 SMNVEV (reference sequence). The V and J ends lost 5 bases and 5 bases, in that order; junction bases with no gene match: 3. The CDR3 extends over 14 amino acids. CDR3: CASSPGQGAYGYTF. In nucleotides, the CDR3 is TGTGCCAGCAGTCCGGGACAGGGGGCTTATGGCTACACCTTC.

The chain links TRBV7-2 to TRBJ2-7; maybe TRBD2 (5 bases). Trimming took off 5 bases at V and 3 bases at J, with 14 bases between the two ends. The germline V gene encodes CDR1 SGHTA and CDR2 FQGNSA. The CDR3 runs to 14 residues. CDR3: CASSPAGGGYEQYF. CDR3 DNA sequence: TGTGCCAGCAGCCCGGCCGGCGGAGGCTACGAGCAGTACTTC. Based on the CDR3 plus reference TRBV7-2 and TRBJ2-7, the full variable domain is GAGVSQSPSNKVTEKGKDVELRCDPISGHTALYWYRQSLGQGLEFLIYFQGNSAPDKSGLPSDRFSAERTGGSVSTLTIQRTQQEDSAVYLCASSPAGGGYEQYFGPGTRLTVT.

J is TRBJ2-5 and V is TRBV7-2; 10 bases match TRBD2. The CDR3 has 16 residues. The trim removed 3 bases at V and 1 base at J, leaving 5 bases unmatched. CDR1 is SGHTA, CDR2 FQGNSA, per germline. This chain's CDR3 is CASSLTSGFPQETQYF. CDR3 DNA sequence: TGTGCCAGCAGCTTGACTAGCGGGTTCCCCCAAGAGACCCAGTACTTC.

The chain couples TRBV29-1 to TRBJ2-3; 9 nucleotides line up with TRBD1. CDR1 and CDR2 (germline): SQVTM, ANQGSEA. V gave up 0 bases and J gave up 5 bases; unmatched junction bases: 9. The CDR3 consists of 16 residues. The CDR3, as DNA: TGCAGCGTTGAAGAACTTCGGACAGGGGTTAAAGATACGCAGTATTTT. The encoded protein is CSVEELRTGVKDTQYF.

The chain uses TRBV7-9 and TRBJ2-1, with TRBD2 matching over 13 bases. V trimming: 5 bases; J trimming: 10 bases; junction bases outside the gene matches: 8. The CDR3 loop spans 15 amino acids. Germline V lookup: CDR1 SEHNR, CDR2 FQNEAQ (reference sequence). CDR3 sequence reads: CASSRLAGGIGEQFF. CDR3 sequence (DNA): TGTGCCAGCAGCCGACTAGCGGGAGGAATAGGGGAGCAGTTCTTC.

The genes are TRBV7-3 and TRBJ2-2, with 7 bases fitting TRBD1. J lost 6 bases, V lost 2 bases, and 6 bases had no gene match. CDR1 is SGHTA, CDR2 FQGTGA, per germline. The CDR3 covers 15 residues. The CDR3: CASSLAFQGAGELFF. CDR3 coding DNA: TGTGCCAGCAGCTTAGCATTCCAGGGGGCCGGGGAGCTGTTTTTT.

V gene TRBV5-1 combines with J gene TRBJ1-2; D remains ambiguous. V lost 4 bases and J 6 bases, leaving 13 bases between the germline ends. The germline gives CDR1 SGHRS, CDR2 YFSETQ. This CDR3 region has 13 residues. The CDR3 coding sequence is TGCGCCAGCAGCCCGGACGGGGTAGATGGCTACACCTTC. This encodes CASSPDGVDGYTF.

The chain couples TRBV11-2 to TRBJ2-7; 8 nucleotides align to TRBD1. Germline trimming cut 8 bases from V and 2 bases from J; bases unmatched to any gene: 5. Germline CDR1 SGHAT, CDR2 FQNNGV. The CDR3 spans 13 residues. The chain's CDR3 is CASGRDRPYEQYF. DNA of the CDR3: TGTGCCAGCGGCCGGGACAGGCCCTACGAGCAGTACTTC.

As regards this clone: One junction end disagrees with the germline gene, perhaps due to a read error. Other DNA sequences in the sample encode the same CDR3. The chain has TRBV10-3 and TRBJ2-1, with 12 nucleotides matching TRBD2. The CDR3 extends over 16 amino acids. Per the germline V gene, CDR1 is ENHRY and CDR2 is SYGVKD. CDR3 nucleotide sequence: TGTGCCATCACTTCGGGCGCTAGCGGGAGGGTAGGGGAGCAATTCTTC. Amino acid sequence: CAITSGASGRVGEQFF.